This T cell receptor (beta chain) emerged from a study of cytomegalovirus exposure and HLA in healthy donors. Vbeta (60) and Jbeta (13) primers were used in the PCR. Only in-frame clones appear in the TCRdb table, and some are missing; sequencing was by immunoSEQ multiplex PCR. The sample includes 85,000 to 100,000 clones, around 59% seen only once; the top ten take roughly 2%. The CDR3 runs to 17 residues. The V gene's germline CDR1 is MNHNS and CDR2 SASEGT. The ends were cut back, 0 bases at V and 1 base at J, with 15 bases in the middle. The TCR comes from a human donor in good health. The chain uses TRBV6-1 and TRBJ1-1; the D gene is possibly TRBD1 (5 bases). Sequencing used PBMCs. CDR3 region: CASSEALGQSRNTEAFF. CDR3 DNA: TGTGCCAGCAGTGAAGCTCTGGGGCAGTCACGGAACACTGAAGCTTTCTTT.